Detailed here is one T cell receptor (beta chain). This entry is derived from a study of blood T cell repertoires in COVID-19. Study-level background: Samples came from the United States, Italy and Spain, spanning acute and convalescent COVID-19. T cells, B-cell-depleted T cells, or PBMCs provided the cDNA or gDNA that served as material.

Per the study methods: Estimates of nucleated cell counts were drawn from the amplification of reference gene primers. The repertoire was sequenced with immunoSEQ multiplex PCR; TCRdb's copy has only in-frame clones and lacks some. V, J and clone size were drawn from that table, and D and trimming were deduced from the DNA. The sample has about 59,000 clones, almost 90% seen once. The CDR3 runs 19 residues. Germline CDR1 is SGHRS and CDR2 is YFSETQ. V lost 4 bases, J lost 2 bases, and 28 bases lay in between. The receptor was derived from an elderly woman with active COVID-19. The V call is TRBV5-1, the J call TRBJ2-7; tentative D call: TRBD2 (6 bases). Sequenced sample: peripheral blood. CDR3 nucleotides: TGCGCCAGCAGCCAGTCATGGTGGACCCCCGGGACTGACCCCTACGAGCAGTACTTC. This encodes CASSQSWWTPGTDPYEQYF.